The present entry profiles one TCR beta chain with its context. Its matching antigen is unknown. These data originate in a study of siplizumab effects on memory and regulatory T cells. Findings and limits, study-wide: Proliferating siplizumab-culture Tregs lacked confirmation of suppressive function. Siplizumab significantly decreased alloreactive sequences from unstimulated CD4+ memory cells. Apparently key alloresponse contributors, naive T cells also seemed more diverse than memory cells. Most proliferating CD4+ or CD8+ clones, roughly 75-97%, had no naive or memory assignment.

The CDR3 is made up of 15 amino acids. The V gene's germline CDR1 is SGHRS and CDR2 YFSETQ. V lost 0 bases and J 1 base, leaving 9 bases between the germline ends. Assay: immunoSEQ multiplex PCR; the TCRdb copy retains only in-frame clones and omits some. The table includes 100,000 to 110,000 clones, about 91% detected once. The sample was CD4+ T cells sorted from blood. The receptor was derived from a human donor in good health. The chain is built from TRBV5-1 and TRBJ2-3; D gene ambiguous. CDR3 in amino acids: CASSLGVVGTDTQYF. The CDR3 bases are TGCGCCAGCAGCTTGGGTGTTGTTGGCACAGATACGCAGTATTTT.